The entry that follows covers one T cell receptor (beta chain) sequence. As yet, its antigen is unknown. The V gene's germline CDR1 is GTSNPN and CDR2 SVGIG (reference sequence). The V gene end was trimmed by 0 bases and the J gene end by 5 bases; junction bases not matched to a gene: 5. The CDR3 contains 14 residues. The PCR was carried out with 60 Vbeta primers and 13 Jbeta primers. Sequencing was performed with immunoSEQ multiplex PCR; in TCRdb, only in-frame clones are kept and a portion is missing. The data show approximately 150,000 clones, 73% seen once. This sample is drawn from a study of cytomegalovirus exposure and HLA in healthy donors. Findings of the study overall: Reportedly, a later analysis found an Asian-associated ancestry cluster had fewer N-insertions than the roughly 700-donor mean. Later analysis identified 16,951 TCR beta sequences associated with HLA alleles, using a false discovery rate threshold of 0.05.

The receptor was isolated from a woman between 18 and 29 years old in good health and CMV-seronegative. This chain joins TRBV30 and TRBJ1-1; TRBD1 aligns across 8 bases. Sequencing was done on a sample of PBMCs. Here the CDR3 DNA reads TGTGCCTGGAGTGTAGGCAGGGGGCGGACTGAAGCTTTCTTT. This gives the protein CAWSVGRGRTEAFF.